Listed below are T cell receptor beta chains from one sample, sequenced in a study of blood T cell repertoires in COVID-19. Assay used: immunoSEQ multiplex PCR; TCRdb lists only in-frame clones, some missing. This sample has around 270,000 clones; about four fifths occur once, and the top ten carry about a sixth. The sample taken for sequencing was peripheral blood. All receptors come from a person in their 70s with COVID-19, enrolled during active disease. The CDR3 runs from the conserved cysteine through the conserved F or W. D genes are given only for firm matches. Expanded clones get a size class; other rows say once, few or many, or leave the size out.

v_call,j_call,d_call,clone_size,cdr3_aa,cdr3_nt
TRBV7-2,TRBJ1-6,.,.,CASSSRPGNSPLHF,TGTGCCAGCAGTTCCCGACCGGGAAATTCACCCCTCCACTTT
TRBV18,TRBJ2-3,TRBD2,.,CASRARGGTDTQYF,TGTGCCAGCCGGGCGCGGGGGGGAACAGATACGCAGTATTTT
TRBV7-9,TRBJ1-2,.,.,CASSLAGAYGYTF,TGTGCCAGCAGCTTGGCGGGGGCCTATGGCTACACCTTC
TRBV11-3,TRBJ2-1,.,.,CASSLAPSDNEQFF,TGTGCCAGCAGCTTAGCTCCCTCCGACAATGAGCAGTTCTTC
TRBV6-5,TRBJ2-7,TRBD2,.,CASSPLGSGGREQYF,TGTGCCAGCAGTCCCCTCGGGAGCGGGGGGAGGGAGCAGTACTTC
TRBV30,TRBJ2-2,TRBD2,.,CAWGGGARPTGELFF,TGTGCCTGGGGCGGGGGGGCACGTCCCACCGGGGAGCTGTTTTTT
TRBV6-1,TRBJ2-5,.,few,CASSEALTGQETQYF,TGTGCCAGCAGTGAGGCCTTAACAGGACAAGAGACCCAGTACTTC
TRBV13,TRBJ2-3,TRBD2,.,CASSQAGGGKPSTDTQYF,TGTGCCAGCAGCCAGGCCGGGGGGGGGAAGCCGAGCACAGATACGCAGTATTTT
TRBV6-5,TRBJ1-1,.,.,CASSMGPEVSEAFF,TGTGCCAGCAGTATGGGGCCTGAAGTCTCAGAAGCTTTCTTT
TRBV28,TRBJ1-6,.,.,CASSILGRGDSPLHF,TGTGCCAGCAGCATACTCGGCCGGGGAGATTCACCCCTCCACTTT
TRBV27,TRBJ1-2,TRBD1,.,CASGQGYSYGYTF,TGTGCCAGCGGACAGGGGTATAGCTATGGCTACACCTTC
TRBV28,TRBJ2-7,.,.,CASSLPSIGEQYF,TGTGCCAGCAGTTTACCTAGTATCGGCGAGCAGTACTTC
TRBV3-1/TRBV3-2,TRBJ2-7,TRBD2,few,CASGAKAGGPYEQYF,TGTGCCAGCGGGGCCAAGGCGGGAGGGCCCTACGAGCAGTACTTC
TRBV5-8,TRBJ2-7,.,.,CASSLAEALFTYEQYF,TGTGCCAGCAGCTTGGCAGAGGCCTTATTTACCTACGAGCAGTACTTC
TRBV7-9,TRBJ1-2,TRBD1,.,CASSPTGGAHGYTF,TGTGCCAGCAGCCCGACAGGGGGCGCCCATGGCTACACCTTC
TRBV14,TRBJ2-2,.,.,CASSHGAGELFF,TGTGCCAGCAGCCACGGGGCCGGGGAGCTGTTTTTT
TRBV24-1,TRBJ2-1,TRBD2,.,CATSELGTSHNEQFF,TGTGCCACCAGTGAACTAGGGACTAGCCACAATGAGCAGTTCTTC
TRBV6-6,TRBJ1-4,.,.,CASSPFRAPRVPTNEKLFF,TGTGCCAGCAGTCCTTTTCGTGCACCCAGGGTTCCAACTAATGAAAAACTGTTTTTT
TRBV4-1,TRBJ2-6,TRBD1,.,CASSQEGQGFSGANVLTF,TGCGCCAGCAGCCAAGAGGGACAGGGGTTCTCTGGGGCCAACGTCCTGACTTTC
TRBV27,TRBJ2-2,.,.,CASSLLGPSTGELFF,TGTGCCAGCAGTTTATTGGGGCCTAGCACCGGGGAGCTGTTTTTT
TRBV27,TRBJ2-4,TRBD1,.,CASSLQGAGNIQYF,TGTGCCAGCAGCTTACAGGGGGCTGGAAACATTCAGTACTTC
TRBV28,TRBJ2-7,.,.,CASSSRNIPTGHYEQYF,TGTGCCAGCAGTTCCCGCAACATACCGACAGGCCACTACGAGCAGTACTTC
TRBV5-1,TRBJ2-3,.,.,CASSLPSTRGGTDTQYF,TGCGCCAGCAGCCTACCTTCAACAAGGGGTGGCACAGATACGCAGTATTTT
TRBV5-1,TRBJ2-7,TRBD2,.,CASSWTTSGYEQYF,TGCGCCAGCAGCTGGACCACTAGCGGCTACGAGCAGTACTTC
TRBV6-5,TRBJ2-7,.,.,CASSPGGPYEQYF,TGTGCCAGCAGCCCGGGGGGCCCCTACGAGCAGTACTTC
TRBV7-2,TRBJ2-3,TRBD2,.,CASSRRQGLAMDTQYF,TGTGCCAGCAGTCGACGTCAAGGACTAGCGATGGATACGCAGTATTTT
TRBV27,TRBJ2-5,.,.,CASSLWSRGAGETQYF,TGTGCCAGCAGTTTATGGTCTCGGGGGGCGGGGGAGACCCAGTACTTC
TRBV7-2,TRBJ1-4,.,.,CASSWTEGTTNEKLFF,TGTGCCAGCAGCTGGACGGAGGGCACAACTAATGAAAAACTGTTTTTT
TRBV18,TRBJ1-2,TRBD1,.,CASSPRETGGQGYTF,TGTGCCAGCTCACCTCGGGAGACAGGGGGTCAGGGCTACACCTTC
TRBV5-1,TRBJ2-2,TRBD2,once,CASSSGLAGIQTGELFF,TGCGCCAGCAGCAGCGGACTAGCGGGAATCCAGACCGGGGAGCTGTTTTTT
TRBV5-4,TRBJ2-5,TRBD2,.,CASSPRSGGASETQYF,TGTGCCAGCAGCCCTAGGAGCGGGGGGGCCTCAGAGACCCAGTACTTC
TRBV30,TRBJ2-2,TRBD1,once,CAWRARDRVSGELFF,TGTGCCTGGAGGGCCCGGGACAGGGTCTCTGGGGAGCTGTTTTTT
TRBV29-1,TRBJ2-5,TRBD2,.,CSGILAGETQYF,TGCAGCGGCATACTAGCGGGAGAGACCCAGTACTTC
TRBV9,TRBJ2-7,TRBD1,.,CASSAGDRGLYEQYF,TGTGCCAGCAGCGCGGGGGACAGGGGACTGTACGAGCAGTACTTC
TRBV30,TRBJ2-1,TRBD1,.,CAWSVRDRTTDEQFF,TGTGCCTGGAGTGTCCGGGACAGGACGACGGATGAGCAGTTCTTC
TRBV30,TRBJ2-7,.,.,CAWSRLVVSYEQYF,TGTGCCTGGAGTAGGCTAGTGGTGTCCTACGAGCAGTACTTC
TRBV7-9,TRBJ2-5,TRBD2,.,CASSRLAEQETQYF,TGTGCCAGCAGCCGACTAGCGGAGCAAGAGACCCAGTACTTC
TRBV29-1,TRBJ2-3,.,.,CSVIGTWGGHQTDTQYF,TGCAGCGTTATCGGGACATGGGGAGGGCATCAGACAGATACGCAGTATTTT
TRBV5-1,TRBJ2-7,TRBD1,.,CASSSLGQAYEQYF,TGCGCCAGCAGCTCCCTGGGACAGGCCTACGAGCAGTACTTC
TRBV20-1,TRBJ1-4,.,once,CSASVGVSNEKLFF,TGCAGTGCTAGTGTGGGCGTATCTAATGAAAAACTGTTTTTT
TRBV19,TRBJ1-1,.,.,CASSIDRNTEAFF,TGTGCCAGTAGTATCGACAGAAACACTGAAGCTTTCTTT
TRBV2,TRBJ2-7,TRBD1,.,CASSLDRGREQYF,TGTGCCAGCAGTTTGGACAGGGGGCGAGAGCAGTACTTC
TRBV5-1,TRBJ1-2,TRBD1,.,CASSLTPGGNYGYTF,TGCGCCAGCAGCTTGACTCCAGGGGGAAACTATGGCTACACCTTC
TRBV29-1,TRBJ1-1,.,once,CSVEEGIENTEAFF,TGCAGCGTTGAGGAGGGGATCGAGAACACTGAAGCTTTCTTT
TRBV10-3,TRBJ2-7,.,.,CAISEGRERGEQYF,TGTGCCATCAGTGAGGGCAGGGAAAGGGGCGAGCAGTACTTC
TRBV15,TRBJ2-2,.,once,CATSRDLDINTGELFF,TGTGCCACCAGCAGAGATCTGGACATAAACACCGGGGAGCTGTTTTTT
TRBV6-5,TRBJ1-4,TRBD1,.,CASGRGRTNEKLFF,TGTGCCAGCGGAAGGGGGCGTACTAATGAAAAACTGTTTTTT